The rows below give T cell receptor beta chains drawn from one sample of a study of human T cells and chemical hapten exposure. From the RACE reads, TCRdb called clonotypes with MiXCR, one entry per CDR3 protein. The table records some 91,000 distinct CDR3 sequences, 9.5% to 15% of them present only once. The sample consisted of whole blood, taken in connection with sensitization to the hapten diphenylcyclopropenone (DPC). Receptors originate from a middle-aged woman with alopecia areata. Some clones in this sample may be carry-over from other donors' samples. The CDR3 runs from the conserved cysteine through the conserved F or W. The D gene is left open where the match is weak. Part of the rows lack a size; the others show once, few, many or a class for expanded clones.

>TRBD2|TRBV7-2|16|TRBJ2-4|few
CASSLDSGLAKNIQYF
TGTGCCAGCAGCTTAGATAGCGGGTTAGCCAAAAACATTCAGTACTTC
>NA|TRBV6-2/TRBV6-3|12|TRBJ2-1|many
CASSTNYNEQFF
TGTGCCAGCAGCACGAACTACAATGAGCAGTTCTTC
>NA|TRBV18|16|TRBJ2-1|NA
CASSPQDSHLYNEQFF
TGTGCCAGCTCACCACAGGACTCCCATCTCTACAATGAGCAGTTCTTC
>NA|TRBV7-8|13|TRBJ2-1|few
CASSWDRGHEQFF
TGTGCCAGCAGCTGGGACCGGGGCCATGAGCAGTTCTTC
>NA|TRBV28|15|TRBJ2-7|many
CASSNIEGSNRRQYF
TGTGCCAGCAGCAACATTGAGGGCAGCAATCGTAGGCAGTACTTC
>NA|TRBV6-5|16|TRBJ1-3|few
CASSYAPTASGNTIYF
TGTGCCAGCAGTTACGCGCCGACAGCCTCTGGAAACACCATATATTTT
>NA|TRBV27|13|TRBJ2-3|few
CASSLVAADTQYF
TGTGCCAGCAGTTTGGTAGCCGCAGATACGCAGTATTTT
>NA|TRBV24-1|16|TRBJ1-4|many
CATSDRGAGADEKLFF
TGTGCCACCAGTGACCGGGGGGCTGGGGCGGATGAAAAACTGTTTTTT
>TRBD1|TRBV29-1|13|TRBJ1-4|NA
CSIRGQMGEKLFF
TGCAGCATACGGGGACAGATGGGCGAAAAACTGTTTTTT
>NA|TRBV5-1|13|TRBJ2-5|many
CASSLYGEETQYF
TGCGCCAGCAGCTTGTATGGGGAAGAGACCCAGTACTTC
>NA|TRBV2|15|TRBJ1-4|many
CASSQTGARKTVLFF
TGTGCCAGCAGTCAGACAGGAGCACGAAAAACTGTTCTGTTTTTT
>NA|TRBV7-8|13|TRBJ2-1|NA
CASSTNPQNEQFF
TGTGCCAGCAGCACAAACCCGCAGAATGAGCAGTTCTTC
>NA|TRBV12-3/TRBV12-4|17|TRBJ2-7|few
CASSEGSGTASSYEQYF
TGTGCCAGCAGTGAGGGATCCGGGACCGCTAGCTCCTACGAGCAGTACTTC
>TRBD1|TRBV18|16|TRBJ2-2|NA
CASSRLRTGVPGELFF
TGTGCCAGCTCGCGTTTACGGACAGGAGTCCCCGGGGAGCTGTTTTTT
>NA|TRBV6-2/TRBV6-3|17|TRBJ2-1|NA
CASSYSLRISSYNEQFF
TGTGCCAGCAGTTACTCGTTGCGGATCAGCTCCTACAATGAGCAGTTCTTC
>TRBD2|TRBV29-1|14|TRBJ2-7|NA
CSVDLAGPLYEQYF
TGCAGCGTTGACTTAGCGGGACCCCTCTACGAGCAGTACTTC
>TRBD1|TRBV7-6|17|TRBJ1-6|few
CASSAKAGTARNSPLHF
TGTGCCAGCAGCGCCAAGGCGGGGACAGCCCGTAATTCACCCCTCCACTTT
>TRBD1|TRBV12-3/TRBV12-4|12|TRBJ2-7|few
CASSQTGTEQYF
TGTGCCAGCAGCCAGACAGGGACCGAGCAGTACTTC
>NA|TRBV7-2|12|TRBJ2-7|NA
CASSFRVGEQYF
TGTGCCAGCAGCTTTAGGGTTGGCGAGCAGTACTTC
>TRBD2|TRBV20-1|12|TRBJ2-3|few
CSASTSGMPQYF
TGCAGTGCTAGTACTAGCGGGATGCCGCAGTATTTT
>NA|TRBV18|14|TRBJ1-3|NA
CASSSGEAGNTIYF
TGTGCCAGCTCGTCAGGGGAGGCTGGAAACACCATATATTTT
>NA|TRBV28|16|TRBJ2-7|few
CASSSLGPISSYEQYF
TGTGCCAGCAGCAGTCTGGGACCAATAAGCTCCTACGAGCAGTACTTC
>NA|TRBV6-2/TRBV6-3|14|TRBJ2-7|many
CASSYSKVVYEQYF
TGTGCCAGCAGTTACTCGAAAGTCGTCTACGAGCAGTACTTC
>NA|TRBV6-2/TRBV6-3|14|TRBJ2-5|NA
CASSWQGLRETQYF
TGTGCCAGCAGTTGGCAAGGGCTTCGAGAGACCCAGTACTTC
>NA|TRBV5-1|14|TRBJ2-3|few
CASSPGQYTDTQYF
TGCGCCAGCAGCCCTGGACAGTACACAGATACGCAGTATTTT
>TRBD2|TRBV10-3|16|TRBJ2-5|NA
CAISESGTSITETQYF
TGTGCCATCAGTGAGTCGGGGACTAGCATTACTGAGACCCAGTACTTC
>TRBD2|TRBV20-1|13|TRBJ2-3|NA
CSAPGLAQDTQYF
TGCAGTGCCCCAGGACTAGCGCAAGATACGCAGTATTTT
>TRBD1|TRBV13|15|TRBJ2-7|few
CVSSLLGDSSYEQYF
TGTGTCAGCAGCTTATTAGGGGACAGCTCCTACGAGCAGTACTTC
>NA|TRBV28|13|TRBJ2-6|NA
CATRDAGANVLTF
TGTGCCACCAGGGATGCTGGGGCCAACGTCCTGACTTTC
>NA|TRBV3-1|13|TRBJ1-6|NA
CALTADHYSPLHF
TGTGCCCTCACGGCGGACCACTATTCACCCCTCCACTTT
>NA|TRBV29-1|13|TRBJ1-6|few
CSVAHSLNSPLHF
TGCAGCGTTGCACACAGCCTTAATTCACCCCTCCACTTT
>NA|TRBV5-6|14|TRBJ2-7|few
CASSFGRSSYEQYF
TGTGCCAGCAGCTTCGGGCGCAGCTCCTACGAGCAGTACTTC
>TRBD1|TRBV12-3/TRBV12-4|13|TRBJ1-1|few
CASSSTGGTEAFF
TGTGCCAGCAGTTCTACAGGGGGCACTGAAGCTTTCTTT
>NA|TRBV28|13|TRBJ1-6|NA
CASYGGRNSPLHF
TGTGCCAGTTACGGTGGTAGAAATTCACCCCTCCACTTT
>TRBD2|TRBV6-2/TRBV6-3|15|TRBJ2-7|NA
CASSTGLAGSAEQYF
TGTGCCAGCAGTACGGGACTAGCGGGATCTGCCGAGCAGTACTTC
>NA|TRBV5-6|13|TRBJ1-5|few
CASSPSGFQPQHF
TGTGCCAGCAGCCCGAGCGGTTTTCAGCCCCAGCATTTT
>NA|TRBV18|12|TRBJ1-3|few
CASSPAGNTIYF
TGTGCCAGCTCACCCGCTGGAAACACCATATATTTT
>TRBD2|TRBV18|15|TRBJ2-3|NA
CASSPASGYTDTQYF
TGTGCCAGCTCACCAGCTAGCGGGTATACAGATACGCAGTATTTT
>NA|TRBV4-3|9|TRBJ2-7|NA
CASSQDSYF
TGCGCCAGCAGCCAAGACTCATACTTC
>TRBD2|TRBV3-1|16|TRBJ2-3|NA
CASSQGTSGSSDTQYF
TGTGCCAGCAGCCAAGGGACTAGCGGGAGTTCAGATACGCAGTATTTT
>TRBD2|TRBV28|15|TRBJ2-7|NA
CANSRTSGDRDEQYF
TGTGCCAACAGTCGGACTAGCGGGGACCGAGACGAGCAGTACTTC
>NA|TRBV7-9|15|TRBJ2-7|NA
CASSSLQEITYEQYF
TGTGCCAGCAGCTCTCTACAGGAAATTACCTACGAGCAGTACTTC
>TRBD2|TRBV4-1|15|TRBJ2-1|NA
CASSQDLPGGDEQFF
TGCGCCAGCAGCCAAGATCTTCCGGGAGGGGATGAGCAGTTCTTC
>NA|TRBV10-2|15|TRBJ1-1|NA
CASSESGHLNTEAFF
TGCGCCAGCAGTGAATCGGGACATCTGAACACTGAAGCTTTCTTT
>TRBD1|TRBV4-1|22|TRBJ1-1|many
CASSQATGTGGPIRRVNTEAFF
TGCGCCAGCAGCCAAGCAACCGGGACAGGGGGTCCTATCCGCCGTGTGAACACTGAAGCTTTCTTT
>TRBD2|TRBV29-1|14|TRBJ2-3|NA
CSVPGLAGAGTQYF
TGCAGCGTTCCGGGACTAGCGGGAGCGGGGACGCAGTATTTT
>TRBD2|TRBV10-3|12|TRBJ2-7|NA
CAISEPGREQYF
TGTGCCATCAGTGAGCCCGGGAGGGAGCAGTACTTC
>NA|TRBV3-1|14|TRBJ1-5|many
CASSQGPSNQPQHF
TGTGCCAGCAGCCAAGGACCTAGCAATCAGCCCCAGCATTTT
>NA|TRBV5-4|16|TRBJ2-2|few
CASSQPRSVATGELFF
TGTGCCAGCAGCCAACCCCGGTCGGTCGCCACCGGGGAGCTGTTTTTT
>TRBD2|TRBV28|18|TRBJ2-2|NA
CASTQGTSGPANTGELFF
TGTGCCAGCACCCAAGGGACTAGCGGGCCCGCGAACACCGGGGAGCTGTTTTTT
>TRBD1|TRBV6-5|17|TRBJ2-3|few
CASSSEFPGQGADTQYF
TGTGCCAGCAGTTCCGAGTTTCCGGGACAGGGAGCCGATACGCAGTATTTT
>NA|TRBV29-1|13|TRBJ2-4|NA
CSVEGRDWNIQYF
TGCAGCGTTGAGGGTCGGGACTGGAACATTCAGTACTTC
>TRBD2|TRBV5-4|14|TRBJ2-5|many
CASSLEASGTTQYF
TGTGCCAGCAGCTTGGAGGCTAGCGGGACGACCCAGTACTTC
>TRBD1|TRBV7-3|16|TRBJ2-2|few
CASSRPPGQGSGELFF
TGTGCCAGCAGCCGTCCCCCGGGACAGGGGTCCGGGGAGCTGTTTTTT
>TRBD2|TRBV20-1|15|TRBJ2-7|NA
CSAPPASGSSYEQYF
TGCAGTGCTCCTCCCGCTAGCGGGAGCTCCTACGAGCAGTACTTC
>TRBD2|TRBV6-2/TRBV6-3|15|TRBJ2-1|NA
CASSPGLAGRDEQFF
TGTGCCAGCAGTCCGGGACTAGCGGGAAGAGATGAGCAGTTCTTC
>TRBD2|TRBV12-5|15|TRBJ2-1|few
CASGLVSGRAREQFF
TGTGCTAGTGGTTTGGTTAGCGGGAGGGCCCGTGAGCAGTTCTTC
>NA|TRBV28|13|TRBJ2-1|NA
CASSRSSYNEQFF
TGTGCCAGCAGTCGAAGCTCCTACAATGAGCAGTTCTTC